This T cell receptor (beta chain) is drawn from a study of T-cell memory formation after mild COVID-19. The wider study: Largely donor-specific TCR clusters were found.

A single record per CDR3 protein comes from TCRdb applying MiXCR to the 5' RACE reads. The sample includes approximately 52,000 distinct CDR3 sequences, around 10% of them seen just once. Study-level points and caveats: Whereas later expanders leaned CD4+, clones contracting day 15 to 85 showed a balanced CD4/CD8 makeup.

In germline, CDR1 is SNHLY, CDR2 FYNNEI. V was pared by 2 bases and J by 6 bases, with 7 bases of the junction left unmatched. CDR3 length: 15 amino acids. In this sample, this clonotype turned up many times. The antigen is undetermined. This chain links TRBV2 with TRBJ1-2, with 9 positions matching TRBD1. This TCR was recovered from an adult woman who had mild COVID-19 (a few samples of this study predate the infection). Cell type and time point are not known. Sequences were obtained from PBMCs or a T cell subset sorted from them (not recorded which). CDR3 in DNA: TGTGCCAGCAGTGAAAAAGCTACAGGGGGCCATGGCTACACCTTC. It encodes CASSEKATGGHGYTF.